The T cell receptor (beta chain) under discussion was sequenced for a study of shared clonotypes between healthy human individuals. Germline V CDR1 and CDR2: GTSNPN, SVGIG (reference sequence). The germline V and J ends were trimmed by 3 bases and 2 bases, with 15 bases remaining between them. This CDR3 has 15 amino acids. TCRdb's table, derived via immunoSEQ multiplex PCR, lists solely in-frame clones and lacks some. This table has roughly 2,300,000 clones, 85% to 95% appearing once. Sequencing was carried out using naive CD4+ T cells from PBMCs. Stated subset: CD45RA+ positively selected. The receptor comes from a man aged 18 to 30 in good health. Some clones in this sample may be carry-over from other donors' samples. This rearrangement joins TRBV30 to TRBJ2-3; D may be TRBD2 (5 bases). The CDR3 coding sequence is TGTGCCTGGAGAGAGGGTTCGGTGGCCACAGATACGCAGTATTTT. Translation: CAWREGSVATDTQYF.